What follows describes a single T cell receptor beta chain. These data come from a study of shared T cell receptors in the human thymus. Some clones are missing from TCRdb's copy, which holds only in-frame ones; the method was immunoSEQ multiplex PCR. Among a few hundred thousand clones listed, roughly 94% were seen once. CDR3 length: 13 amino acids. From germline, CDR1 is MNHEY and CDR2 SMNVEV (reference sequence). The V segment lost 8 bases and the J segment 6 bases; nucleotides outside the gene matches: 2. V gene TRBV27 combines with J gene TRBJ2-2, with 11 bases identical to TRBD1. This receptor was identified in a human donor. The sequencing sample was made of thymocytes. CDR3 in DNA: TGTGCCAGCGGACAGGGGGCAGCCGGGGAGCTGTTTTTT. It encodes CASGQGAAGELFF.